Sequencing of this T cell receptor (beta chain) was carried out in a study of cytomegalovirus exposure and HLA in healthy donors. This clone was detected a few times. Use of 60 Vbeta and 13 Jbeta primers characterized the PCR. Libraries were prepared by immunoSEQ multiplex PCR; TCRdb keeps only in-frame clonotypes and omits some of them. The table records about 180,000 clones, roughly 80% of them present only once. The ends were cut back, 0 bases at V and 6 bases at J, with 9 bases in the middle. Looked up from germline, CDR1 is LNHNV and CDR2 is YYDKDF (reference sequence). The CDR3 has 13 residues. The sequencing sample was made of PBMCs. The chain carries TRBV15 and TRBJ2-7, with D unclear. The source is a man in his forties or fifties in good health and CMV-seronegative. The CDR3 nucleotides are TGTGCCACCAGCAGAGATAGAACTACCGAGCAGTACTTC. Its translation: CATSRDRTTEQYF.